Below are 27 T cell receptor beta chains sequenced from a single sample in a study of T cells after yellow fever vaccination. TCRdb recomputed calls from the 5' RACE reads with MiXCR, one row per CDR3 protein. The sample has 300,000 to 400,000 distinct CDR3 sequences, around 13% seen once; the top ten hold 2.5% to 4%. This material consisted of CD4+ T cells sorted from PBMCs, taken 15 days after the yellow fever booster vaccination. The source of these receptors is a man younger than 35 who received the YFV17D yellow fever vaccine.

The chain couples TRBV20-1 to TRBJ2-4; the D is unclear. Germline CDR1 is DFQATT and CDR2 is SNEGSKA (reference sequence). The CDR3 has 10 amino acids. The V and J ends lost 5 bases and 4 bases respectively, with 3 bases between them. The CDR3 DNA sequence: TGCAGTGCTGCAAAAAACATTCAGTACTTC. It encodes CSAAKNIQYF.

This clonotype came up a few times. Written as DNA, the CDR3 is TGTGCCAGCAGCGGACAGGGCCGGAACACTGAAGCTTTCTTT. It specifies CASSGQGRNTEAFF. The V and J genes are TRBV6-6 and TRBJ1-1, with 8 bases lining up with TRBD1. Germline loops: CDR1 MNHNY, CDR2 SVGAGI (reference sequence). The CDR3 has 14 amino acids. Unmatched junction bases numbered 4, after V lost 6 bases and J lost 1 base.

The V call is TRBV5-6, the J call TRBJ1-5, with a possible D match to TRBD1 (5 bases). The V and J ends lost 4 bases and 0 bases respectively, with 14 bases between them. The CDR3 spans 16 residues. CDR1 SGHDT and CDR2 YYEEEE come from the germline V gene. The CDR3 coding sequence is TGTGCCAGCAGCCCCTCGGGGGACCTTAGCAATCAGCCCCAGCATTTT. It is translated as CASSPSGDLSNQPQHF.

This clonotype was seen a few times. The chain couples TRBV6-5 to TRBJ2-2, with TRBD1 matching over 8 bases. Germline trimming cut 4 bases from V and 8 bases from J; bases unmatched to any gene: 9. CDR1 is MNHEY and CDR2 is SVGAGI in the germline V gene. The CDR3 runs to 15 residues. The CDR3 protein is CASSSYGQGMGELFF. DNA for the CDR3: TGTGCCAGCAGTTCATACGGACAGGGAATGGGGGAGCTGTTTTTT.

The sample holds a few counts of this clonotype. This chain links TRBV7-2 with TRBJ2-3; 13 positions agree with TRBD2. J gave up 1 base and V 6 bases, and 13 bases lay outside the gene matches. This CDR3 comprises 19 residues. The germline gives CDR1 SGHTA, CDR2 FQGNSA. The CDR3 coding sequence is TGTGCCAGCAGACCTCCGGGACTAGCGGGGACATTCGGCACAGATACGCAGTATTTT. Its protein is CASRPPGLAGTFGTDTQYF. The full variable domain, its missing parts supplied by reference TRBV7-2 and TRBJ2-3, is GAGVSQSPSNKVTEKGKDVELRCDPISGHTALYWYRQSLGQGLEFLIYFQGNSAPDKSGLPSDRFSAERTGGSVSTLTIQRTQQEDSAVYLCASRPPGLAGTFGTDTQYFGPGTRLTVL.

This clonotype showed up just a few times. The chain is built from TRBV4-3 and TRBJ1-1; D call uncertain. The CDR3 consists of 16 residues. V gave up 3 bases and J gave up 0 bases, with 14 bases separating them. Per germline, CDR1 LGHNA and CDR2 YSLEER. The CDR3 nucleotides read TGCGCCAGCAGCCAGGCTGATCGGATTCTGAACACTGAAGCTTTCTTT. Protein: CASSQADRILNTEAFF.

The rearrangement joins TRBV14 to TRBJ2-4, with 7 positions matching TRBD1. Germline values: CDR1 SGHDN, CDR2 FVKESK. This CDR3 comprises 16 residues. Losses at the gene ends were 0 bases for V and 0 bases for J; bases not matched to a gene: 2. The CDR3 nucleotides read TGTGCCAGCAGCCAAGATCACAGGGGAGCCAAAAACATTCAGTACTTC. This encodes CASSQDHRGAKNIQYF.

The rearrangement links TRBV20-1 to TRBJ2-7; tentatively, D is TRBD2 (5 bases). The length of the CDR3 is 13 residues. In germline, CDR1 is DFQATT, CDR2 SNEGSKA (reference sequence). V dropped 4 bases and J dropped 0 bases, with 10 bases sitting between them. CDR3 region: CSATGTSSYEQYF. CDR3 nucleotides: TGCAGTGCTACCGGAACTAGCTCCTACGAGCAGTACTTC.

In its sample, this clonotype was seen a few times. The chain recombines TRBV5-1 with TRBJ2-1; no definite D call. CDR3 length: 18 amino acids. The germline V gene has CDR1 SGHRS and CDR2 YFSETQ. V lost 4 bases to trimming and J lost 0 bases, with 20 bases between them. The CDR3 loop is CASSPRPVQLSSYNEQFF. For the CDR3, the DNA is TGCGCCAGCAGCCCCAGACCCGTTCAGTTGAGCTCCTACAATGAGCAGTTCTTC.

The gene calls are TRBV7-2 and TRBJ2-4, with no clear D. The V end was cut by 0 bases, the J end by 0 bases, with 9 bases between. The CDR3 consists of 16 residues. Germline V CDR1 and CDR2: SGHTA, FQGNSA. CDR3 protein: CASSLARLLAKNIQYF. The CDR3, as DNA: TGTGCCAGCAGCTTAGCGCGGCTCTTAGCCAAAAACATTCAGTACTTC.

In this sample, this clonotype turned up many times. The chain has TRBV5-1 and TRBJ2-7; possibly TRBD1 for D (5 bases). There are 14 residues in the CDR3. CDR1 is SGHRS and CDR2 is YFSETQ in the germline V gene. V lost 0 bases and J lost 7, with 14 bases in between. For the CDR3, the DNA is TGCGCCAGCAGCTTGGATTGGGGCTCTGGGGAGCAGTACTTC. Protein product: CASSLDWGSGEQYF.

This clonotype was recorded a few times. J is TRBJ2-3 and V is TRBV25-1; TRBD2 agrees at 9 bases. The junction had 11 bases not matched to a gene; V was cut back by 8 bases and J by 2 bases. Per the germline V gene, CDR1 is MGHDK and CDR2 is SYGVNS. This CDR3 is built from 16 residues. CDR3 sequence reads: CASGRGLAGSTDTQYF. The CDR3 region has the DNA TGTGCCAGCGGGCGAGGTCTAGCGGGATCCACAGATACGCAGTATTTT. Full variable domain (outside the CDR3, taken from reference TRBV25-1 and TRBJ2-3): EADIYQTPRYLVIGTGKKITLECSQTMGHDKMYWYQQDPGMELHLIHYSYGVNSTEKGDLSSESTVSRIRTEHFPLTLESARPSHTSQYLCASGRGLAGSTDTQYFGPGTRLTVL.

This clonotype was counted between two and nine times. This chain links TRBV12-3 or TRBV12-4 with TRBJ1-4; D is undetermined. The length of the CDR3 is 13 residues. Trimming removed 4 bases at V and 8 bases at J, with 11 bases between. In DNA form, the CDR3 reads TGTGCCAGCAGTTCCGGACGGGCCGAAAAACTGTTTTTT. Protein: CASSSGRAEKLFF.

This clonotype was seen only a few times. The rearrangement joins TRBV5-1 to TRBJ1-6, with a possible D match to TRBD1 (6 bases). Germline values: CDR1 SGHRS, CDR2 YFSETQ. Trimming shortened V by 7 bases and J by 8 bases, and 16 bases separated the two germline ends. The CDR3 has 14 amino acids. CDR3: CASSTGSTDSPLHF. The CDR3 bases are TGCGCCAGCTCGACAGGATCTACGGATTCACCCCTCCACTTT.

This clonotype has more than one count but fewer than ten. The rearrangement uses TRBV7-2 and TRBJ1-1; 7 bases agree with TRBD1. J was trimmed by 2 bases and V by 7 bases; bases with no gene match: 7. The CDR3 has 14 residues. The V gene's germline CDR1 is SGHTA and CDR2 FQGNSA. CDR3 coding DNA: TGTGCCAGCATCTCGGACAGGCAAAACACTGAAGCTTTCTTT. Amino acid sequence: CASISDRQNTEAFF.

The J gene is TRBJ1-5, the V gene TRBV4-2; the D is unclear. The germline V gene encodes CDR1 LGHNA and CDR2 YNFKEQ. The ends were cut back, 1 base at V and 5 bases at J, with 12 bases in the middle. The CDR3 totals 15 residues. The CDR3 sequence is CASSQAEGWDQPQHF. The CDR3 DNA is TGTGCCAGCAGCCAAGCGGAGGGTTGGGATCAGCCCCAGCATTTT.

The chain combines TRBV11-2 with TRBJ2-5; TRBD2 agrees at 8 bases. This CDR3 is 14 amino acids long. J was trimmed by 5 bases and V by 5 bases; bases with no gene match: 7. Germline V gene lookup returns CDR1 SGHAT and CDR2 FQNNGV. Here the CDR3 reads CASSPGGADETQYF. CDR3 coding DNA: TGTGCCAGCAGCCCCGGGGGGGCTGATGAGACCCAGTACTTC.

This clonotype was seen at least ten times. This chain joins TRBV6-6 and TRBJ2-7; D possibly corresponds to TRBD1 (6 bases). CDR1 MNHNY and CDR2 SVGAGI come from the germline V gene (reference sequence). Trimming shortened V by 6 bases and J by 2 bases, and 17 bases separated the two germline ends. CDR3 length: 15 residues. The CDR3 nucleotides read TGTGCCAGCAGGGGGGCGGGCGGGCCCACCTACGAGCAGTACTTC. This gives the protein CASRGAGGPTYEQYF.

This clonotype has just a few counts. The rearrangement uses TRBV4-3 and TRBJ1-3; D is unclear. From germline, CDR1 is LGHNA and CDR2 YSLEER. This CDR3 has 13 residues. V was shortened by 0 bases and J by 8 bases, with 8 bases between the two germline ends. CDR3 in amino acids: CASSQEGWDTIYF. The CDR3 bases are TGCGCCAGCAGCCAAGAGGGCTGGGACACCATATATTTT.

A remark on this clonotype: A much more abundant neighbour one base away suggests this may be a read error. The chain recombines TRBV18 with TRBJ2-3; D ambiguous. Per the germline V gene, CDR1 is KGHSH and CDR2 is LQKENI. The CDR3 length is 13 residues. The V gene lost 0 bases and the J gene lost 4 bases, with 5 bases spanning the gap. In DNA, the CDR3 is TGTGCCAGCTCACCACCGAGCTCAGATACGCAGTATTTT. The encoded protein is CASSPPSSDTQYF.

The chain recombines TRBV25-1 with TRBJ1-1, with D possibly matching TRBD1 (6 bases). This CDR3 contains 13 residues. Per germline, CDR1 MGHDK and CDR2 SYGVNS. V lost 4 bases, J lost 11 bases, and 17 bases lay in between. The CDR3: CASSVTGSNKAFF. CDR3 bases: TGTGCCAGCAGTGTAACAGGGTCCAATAAGGCTTTCTTT.

The V call is TRBV2, the J call TRBJ2-1; D uncertain. The CDR3 consists of 14 residues. V lost 5 bases, J lost 3 bases, and 11 bases lay in between. Germline CDR1 is SNHLY and CDR2 is FYNNEI. CDR3 nucleotides: TGTGCCAGCAGTCTTGAAGAGGACTACAATGAGCAGTTCTTC. It yields the protein CASSLEEDYNEQFF.

The chain links TRBV3-1 to TRBJ2-3; a weak D match, TRBD2 (6 bases). The CDR3 totals 13 residues. V lost 4 bases and J lost 4, with 9 bases in between. Germline V lookup: CDR1 LGHDT, CDR2 YNNKEL (reference sequence). The CDR3 is CASSRGVADTQYF. For the CDR3, the DNA is TGTGCCAGCAGCCGGGGGGTGGCAGATACGCAGTATTTT.

This clonotype has at least ten counts. This chain joins TRBV12-3 or TRBV12-4 and TRBJ1-1; D possibly corresponds to TRBD1 (6 bases). The germline V and J ends were trimmed by 4 bases and 0 bases, with 12 bases remaining between them. CDR3 length: 15 amino acids. The CDR3 loop reads CASSSHRAVNTEAFF. The CDR3 DNA follows: TGTGCCAGCAGTTCACACAGGGCAGTGAACACTGAAGCTTTCTTT.

This clonotype has only a few counts. This sequence joins TRBV18 and TRBJ1-1, with D possibly being TRBD1 (6 bases). The CDR3 runs 15 residues. Per the germline V gene, CDR1 is KGHSH and CDR2 is LQKENI. V was trimmed by 6 bases and J by 10 bases, leaving 24 bases between them. The CDR3 region has the DNA TGTGCCAGCTCGCCGGACGCTGGGGGCGCCTTCGGAGCTTTCTTT. Translation gives CASSPDAGGAFGAFF.

This clonotype has ten or more counts. The V gene is TRBV6-5, the J gene TRBJ2-2; D unresolved. Germline CDR1 is MNHEY and CDR2 is SVGAGI. The CDR3 has 11 residues. V was clipped by 7 bases and J by 2 bases, with 2 bases between them. DNA for the CDR3: TGTGCCAGCACCAACACCGGGGAGCTGTTTTTT. It specifies CASTNTGELFF.

This chain connects TRBV7-9 to TRBJ1-6; 9 nucleotides line up with TRBD1. V shed 6 bases and J 4 bases; nucleotides not matched to a gene: 7. The germline V gene encodes CDR1 SEHNR and CDR2 FQNEAQ (reference sequence). The CDR3 length is 16 residues. The CDR3 protein is CASRRGQGRYNSPLHF. The CDR3 DNA sequence: TGTGCCAGCAGAAGAGGACAGGGGCGATATAATTCACCCCTCCACTTT.